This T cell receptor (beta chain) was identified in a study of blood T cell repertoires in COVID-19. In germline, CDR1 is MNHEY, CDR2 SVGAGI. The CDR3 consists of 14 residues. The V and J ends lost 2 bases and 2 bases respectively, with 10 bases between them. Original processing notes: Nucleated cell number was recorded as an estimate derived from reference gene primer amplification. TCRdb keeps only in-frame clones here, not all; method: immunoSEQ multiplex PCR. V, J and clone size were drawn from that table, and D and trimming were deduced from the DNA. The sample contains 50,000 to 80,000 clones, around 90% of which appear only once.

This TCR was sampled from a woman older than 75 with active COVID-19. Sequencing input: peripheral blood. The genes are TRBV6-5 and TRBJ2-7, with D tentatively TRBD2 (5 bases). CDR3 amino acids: CASSYGSGTYEQYF. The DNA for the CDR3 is TGTGCCAGCAGTTACGGCAGCGGAACCTACGAGCAGTACTTC.